This T cell receptor (beta chain) was identified in a study of CD8 T cells in Susac syndrome. In regard to this clonotype: Its antigen is still unknown.

Study outcomes and limitations: In its TCR sequencing and HLA analysis, the study acknowledged that the number of individuals was relatively small.

Trimming cost V 2 bases and J 5 bases; bases outside gene matches: 9. Germline-derived CDR1 and CDR2 are MGHDK and SYGVNS. This CDR3 spans 15 amino acids. Reverse transcription of about 0.5 to 1 ug RNA used random hexamers. TCRdb independently ran MiXCR on the immunoSEQ multiplex PCR reads; one entry per CDR3 protein. This sample has 110,000 or so distinct CDR3 sequences, with 94% found just once. V and J are TRBV25-1 and TRBJ2-7, with 7 bases matching TRBD1. The sample taken for sequencing was CD4+ T cells from PBMCs. The TCR sequence derives from a human donor in good health. In nucleotides, the CDR3 is TGTGCCAGCAGTGAAACAGGGGTCGTAGGCCACGAGCAGTACTTC. Protein product: CASSETGVVGHEQYF.